This T cell receptor (beta chain) was observed in a study of shared clonotypes between healthy human individuals (dated by TCRdb to between 2020 and 2021). General notes on the study: A few men and two women, aged 18 to 49 years, made up the cohort. For each donor, CD4 naive and CD4 memory were each run on three plates, CD8 naive on two plates, and CD8 memory on one plate. Blood TCR repertoires of five healthy adults were deeply sequenced to estimate repertoire size and the extent of clonotype sharing between individuals. Different laboratories and diverse techniques were used to prepare libraries and sequence TCR repertoires, to increase sequencing depth and limit assay-specific biases. Leukapheresis yielded between about 0.94 and 8.9 billion PBMCs per donor. The study at large found these results: Compared with non-shared clonotypes, the clonotypes found in all four sorted-subset donors had higher generation probabilities. Sharing across a few donors was observed for around 4.8% of naive CD4, over 3% of naive CD8, about 2.3% of memory CD4, and roughly 0.4% of memory CD8 clonotypes. Larger estimated clonotype richness was generally found for naive subsets than for memory subsets. The genetic and exposure-history diversity represented was limited by the small number of donors. Based on pairwise subsampling, the degree of clonotype sharing among donors was expected to be affected by sequencing depth. Incomplete sequencing was indicated by rarefaction of sorted-subset datasets, despite the large sequencing depth. Only blood was sampled, and tissue TCR repertoires likely differ from those in blood.

CDR1 SGHRS and CDR2 YFSETQ are derived from the germline V gene. Inclusive of the bounding cysteine and phenylalanine, the CDR3 is 14 residues long. The entry retains the CDR3 DNA only, 42 bases that are in frame from base 1. At the junction V is shortened by 2 bases and J by 2 bases, with 11 bases in between. The donors were healthy, HIV-negative adults who had no recently reported acute infections or vaccinations. Only Caucasian adults living in Nashville, Tennessee, USA were represented among the donors. Magnetic negative selection was used to enrich CD4+ T cells, after which naive cells were positively selected on CD45RA and the negative fraction became the memory subset. Blood was obtained by leukapheresis, after which PBMCs were separated by Ficoll-Histopaque density gradient centrifugation and cryopreserved in liquid nitrogen vapor phase. Purity and quantity of every magnetically sorted T cell population were checked by analytical flow cytometry. Each sorted fraction had its genomic DNA isolated and then quantified by UV absorbance on a Nanodrop 2000c.

TCR CDR3 regions were amplified from genomic DNA by multiplex PCR using the deep immunoSEQ assay. Extracted genomic DNA from each cell subset was spread evenly across all wells of several immunoSEQ 96-well plates, with each plate serving as a replicate. For sorted subsets, roughly 190 ng of genomic DNA, equivalent to 25,000 to 35,000 T cell genomes, went into each replicate PCR. Purified libraries were quantified with a Qubit 3.0 fluorometer, sized on a Bioanalyzer 2100, and re-quantified with the KAPA Library Quantification kit. Every immunoSEQ 96-well plate was sequenced on a separate single-read 150-cycle Illumina NextSeq 550 flow cell. As for the authors' bioinformatics: The immunoSEQ output contained only junctional sequences without quality scores, so filtering could not match that applied to full-length reads. To assign V/J genes and CDR3, sequences were annotated against IMGT germline references using PyIR, a Python wrapper for IgBLAST v1.9. Reads were removed for weak V/J assignments (E-value above 1e-6), missing CDR3, stop codons, out-of-frame junctions, or ambiguous translated residues. V3J clonotypes were defined as sequences sharing the same inferred V gene, J gene, and CDR3 amino acid sequence. The percentage overlap between two repertoires was calculated by dividing the number of shared unique clonotypes by the size of the smaller repertoire. Repertoire richness was assessed with RTK rarefaction, the Chao1 estimator, and Recon v2.1 estimates of unobserved clonotypes. Generation probabilities were computed with OLGA for all TCRbeta clonotypes obtained by the gDNA method from several donors. TCRdb retrieved this table from immuneACCESS and kept in-frame rearrangements only. Not all clones are present; in checked studies, unresolved V genes account for under half, and no reason is known for the remainder. For V, J and clone size, that table is used; D and trimming come from the DNA. The table for this sample lists about 1 million clones; around three quarters of them were counted only once. Of the sample, approximately 0.5% is held by the ten largest clones.

On this clone: The antigen it recognizes is unknown. Per-base quality was not reported, and no clone a single base away is much larger than it.

Sequencing was carried out using memory CD4+ T cells from PBMCs. The cell subset or site label for this specimen denotes: CD45RA-negative fraction. This clonotype originated in a man between 18 and 35 years old in good health. Some clones in this sample may be carry-over from other donors' samples. The rearranged chain carries TRBV5-1 and TRBJ2-7; a tentative D call is TRBD1 (6 bases match). CDR3 protein: CASSFTGPTYEQYF. The DNA sequence follows: TGCGCCAGCAGCTTTACAGGGCCGACCTACGAGCAGTACTTC.